This passage covers 19 T cell receptor beta chains from one sample sequenced in a study of T-cell reconstitution after alpha-beta-depleted transplantation in children listed by TCRdb under 2016. Library preparation used PCR. The data were produced on an Illumina HiSeq 2500. To normalize quantification of the TCRbeta repertoire, the TCR libraries were built with molecular barcoding that relied on unique molecular identifiers. The public reads were reanalyzed by TCRdb: fastp trimming at Q25, MiXCR alignment, in-frame beta chains only. Rows matching on CDR3 protein sequence are summarized as one entry with the most common DNA and genes. The sample has roughly 610,000 distinct CDR3 sequences on record, roughly a tenth of them singletons. In total, the top ten clones hold roughly 3.9% of the sample. The source was PBMCs from the stem cell graft donor, collected from the stem cell graft. Every receptor here comes from a human donor who donated a stem cell graft to a child with acute myeloid leukemia.

The CDR3: CACCFSLRGLSANYGYTF. As DNA, the CDR3 is TGTGCCTGCTGTTTTTCCCTGCGGGGACTATCAGCTAACTATGGCTACACCTTC. The V gene is TRBV3-1, the J gene TRBJ1-2; TRBD1 is a possible D gene (5 bases). Germline-derived CDR1 and CDR2 are LGHDT and YNNKEL (reference sequence). The CDR3 contains 18 residues. V lost 11 bases and J lost 0, with 28 bases in between.

On this clonotype itself: This may come from a read error, since a much larger clone is one base off. No conserved phenylalanine or tryptophan ends this CDR3, so it is likely a read error. The chain links TRBV20-1 to TRBJ2-1; D ambiguous. The CDR3 loop spans 17 amino acids. Germline V gene sequence: CDR1 DFQATT, CDR2 SNEGSKA (reference sequence). Trimming removed 0 bases at V and 0 bases at J, with 15 bases between. CDR3 protein: CSARDAPGSSSYNEQFY. The CDR3 coding sequence is TGCAGTGCTAGAGATGCTCCGGGCTCCAGCTCCTACAATGAGCAGTTCTAC.

This clonotype was detected only a few times. This chain connects TRBV7-9 to TRBJ2-1; weak D call: TRBD2 (6 bases). The CDR3 spans 14 residues. V lost 3 bases, J lost 8 bases, and 14 bases lay in between. CDR1 SEHNR and CDR2 FQNEAQ come from the germline V gene (reference sequence). As DNA, the CDR3 is TGTGCCAGCAGCTTTCCGGGAGCAGCCTATGAGCAGTTCTTC. Translating gives CASSFPGAAYEQFF. Full variable domain (remainder filled in from reference TRBV7-9 and TRBJ2-1): DTGVSQNPRHKITKRGQNVTFRCDPISEHNRLYWYRQTLGQGPEFLTYFQNEAQLEKSRLLSDRFSAERPKGSFSTLEIQRTEQGDSAMYLCASSFPGAAYEQFFGPGTRLTVL.

This clonotype was counted between two and nine times. The chain employs TRBV25-1 and TRBJ1-1; D is perhaps TRBD1 (5 bases). This CDR3 region has 16 residues. Trimming stripped 6 bases from V and 3 bases from J, with 20 bases between. Germline lookup yields CDR1 MGHDK and CDR2 SYGVNS. CDR3 residues: CASSRAGTWRDTEAFF. DNA of the CDR3: TGTGCCAGCAGCAGAGCCGGGACCTGGCGGGACACTGAAGCTTTCTTT.

Many counts were recorded for this clonotype. The rearrangement joins TRBV7-9 to TRBJ2-7; 10 nucleotides line up with TRBD2. The germline CDR1 and CDR2 sequences are SEHNR and FQNEAQ (reference sequence). V shed 5 bases, J shed 0 bases, and the junction held 1 base outside the gene matches. CDR3 length: 14 amino acids. CDR3 protein: CASSGTSVSYEQYF. In nucleotides, the CDR3 is TGTGCCAGCAGCGGGACTAGCGTCTCCTACGAGCAGTACTTC.

J is TRBJ2-2 and V is TRBV7-2; maybe TRBD1 (6 bases). The CDR3 extends over 14 amino acids. The V gene's germline CDR1 is SGHTA and CDR2 FQGNSA. Trimming removed 7 bases at V and 0 bases at J, with 9 bases between. The CDR3 spells CASTTGSNTGELFF. DNA of the CDR3: TGTGCCAGCACAACAGGGTCGAACACCGGGGAGCTGTTTTTT.

About this clonotype: A much larger clone lies a single base off, so this may be a read error. The CDR3 DNA reads as TGTGCCAGCAGTGACAGGGAACAAGAGATCCAGTACTTC. It translates to CASSDREQEIQYF. The chain combines TRBV28 with TRBJ2-5, with 7 bases matching TRBD1. This CDR3 has 13 amino acids. Germline loops: CDR1 MDHEN, CDR2 SYDVKM. Full variable domain (remainder filled in from reference TRBV28 and TRBJ2-5): DVKVTQSSRYLVKRTGEKVFLECVQDMDHENMFWYRQDPGLGLRLIYFSYDVKMKEKGDIPEGYSVSREKKERFSLILESASTNQTSMYLCASSDREQEIQYFGPGTRLLVL.

This clonotype was recorded at least ten times. This chain connects TRBV5-6 to TRBJ2-3; 8 nucleotides match TRBD2. The ends lost 5 bases at V and 3 bases at J; junction bases unmatched: 2. The CDR3 is made up of 13 amino acids. Germline V gene lookup returns CDR1 SGHDT and CDR2 YYEEEE. CDR3 sequence (DNA): TGTGCCAGCAGGGTAGCGGGAACAGATACGCAGTATTTT. Its translation: CASRVAGTDTQYF. The full variable domain, in which reference TRBV5-6 and TRBJ2-3 provide the parts outside the CDR3, is DAGVTQSPTHLIKTRGQQVTLRCSPKSGHDTVSWYQQALGQGPQFIFQYYEEEERQRGNFPDRFSGHQFPNYSSELNVNALLLGDSALYLCASRVAGTDTQYFGPGTRLTVL.

J is TRBJ2-3 and V is TRBV4-2; possible D gene TRBD2, 5 bases. The CDR3 is 18 residues long. V lost 0 bases and J 2 bases, leaving 18 bases between the germline ends. From germline, CDR1 is LGHNA and CDR2 YNFKEQ. The CDR3 nucleotides are TGTGCCAGCAGCCAAGATAGCCGCCTAGCAGCCCTCACAGATACGCAGTATTTT. Translation: CASSQDSRLAALTDTQYF.

This clonotype has ten or more counts. The genes are TRBV20-1 and TRBJ1-5, with a tentative D call TRBD1 (5 bases). Between the trimmed V and J ends, which lost 3 bases and 3 bases, there was a span of 9 bases. From germline, CDR1 is DFQATT and CDR2 SNEGSKA (reference sequence). This CDR3 is 13 amino acids long. CDR3 bases: TGCAGTGCTAGCCGGGACGTCAATCAGCCCCAGCATTTT. The encoded protein is CSASRDVNQPQHF.

This clonotype was observed many times. The J gene is TRBJ2-3, the V gene TRBV7-3; D is uncertain. The CDR3 sequence is 15 residues long. Germline CDR1 is SGHTA and CDR2 is FQGTGA. Trimming shortened V by 2 bases and J by 2 bases, and 11 bases separated the two germline ends. The chain's CDR3 is CASSLDGFPTDTQYF. CDR3 coding DNA: TGTGCCAGCAGCTTAGATGGGTTCCCCACAGATACGCAGTATTTT.

In its sample, this clonotype was seen a few times. The chain combines TRBV5-1 with TRBJ2-7; D may be TRBD2 (6 bases). The germline gives CDR1 SGHRS, CDR2 YFSETQ. The CDR3 totals 15 residues. The V end was cut by 0 bases, the J end by 4 bases, with 14 bases between. Here the CDR3 DNA reads TGCGCCAGCAGCTTGGGGTACGGGAGTGGGTACGAGCAGTACTTC. Its translation is CASSLGYGSGYEQYF.

The V gene is TRBV9, the J gene TRBJ2-1; TRBD2 matches 10 bases. The CDR3 sequence is 16 residues long. V lost 5 bases, J lost 5 bases, and 10 bases stayed unmatched. Germline V gene data show CDR1 as SGDLS and CDR2 as YYNGEE. The CDR3 is CASRSRGLAGDNEQFF. As DNA, the CDR3 is TGTGCCAGCAGGTCTAGAGGTCTAGCGGGGGACAATGAGCAGTTCTTC.

This clonotype was seen ten or more times. The CDR3 reads CASSYRSSYEQYF. The CDR3 region has the DNA TGTGCCAGCAGTTACAGGAGCTCCTACGAGCAGTACTTC. The chain carries TRBV27 and TRBJ2-7, with D possibly being TRBD1 (5 bases). Germline CDR1 and CDR2: MNHEY and SMNVEV (reference sequence). The CDR3 is 13 residues long. The germline V and J ends were trimmed by 4 bases and 0 bases, with 7 bases remaining between them.

The V and J genes are TRBV4-2 and TRBJ2-7; TRBD1 matches at 9 bases. The CDR3 loop spans 16 amino acids. V lost 4 bases to trimming and J lost 10 bases; unmatched junction nucleotides: 17. Germline CDR1 LGHNA, CDR2 YNFKEQ. The DNA of the CDR3 is TGTGCCAGCAGCCCCCTCCGGGACAGGGAGTCTAAGGGCCAGTACTTC. This encodes CASSPLRDRESKGQYF.

The rearrangement links TRBV12-3 or TRBV12-4 to TRBJ2-3; D gene unclear. V was shortened by 2 bases and J by 2 bases, with 11 bases between the two germline ends. The CDR3 length is 15 residues. The CDR3 loop reads CASSLKRTYTDTQYF. CDR3 in DNA: TGTGCCAGCAGTTTAAAGAGAACATACACAGATACGCAGTATTTT.

CDR3 amino acids: CASSLRGQQPQHF. For the CDR3, the DNA is TGTGCCAGCAGCTTACGGGGGCAGCAGCCCCAGCATTTT. J is TRBJ1-5 and V is TRBV7-2, with D perhaps TRBD1 (6 bases). Germline V gene lookup returns CDR1 SGHTA and CDR2 FQGNSA. This CDR3 contains 13 residues. V gave up 2 bases and J gave up 7 bases, with 9 bases separating them.

This clonotype was counted a few times. This chain joins TRBV18 and TRBJ2-7, with D perhaps matching TRBD1 or TRBD2 (6 bases each). Germline CDR1 is KGHSH and CDR2 is LQKENI. V was shortened by 6 bases and J by 3 bases, with 18 bases between the two germline ends. CDR3 length: 15 residues. The CDR3: CASSRQRGTIYEQYF. CDR3 DNA sequence: TGTGCCAGCTCCCGGCAGCGCGGGACAATCTACGAGCAGTACTTC.

Notes on this clonotype: This clone may be a read error of a much larger clone one base away. The DNA is left out, because the CDR3 cannot be placed on it with certainty; the CDR3 is given as TCRdb lists it. The V gene is TRBV5-1, the J gene TRBJ2-5; TRBD2 was called by the table and not checked on the DNA. Germline CDR1 reads SGHRS; CDR2 reads YFSETQ. The CDR3 is made up of 15 amino acids, end residues included. The CDR3 loop reads CASRVATGAEETRYF.